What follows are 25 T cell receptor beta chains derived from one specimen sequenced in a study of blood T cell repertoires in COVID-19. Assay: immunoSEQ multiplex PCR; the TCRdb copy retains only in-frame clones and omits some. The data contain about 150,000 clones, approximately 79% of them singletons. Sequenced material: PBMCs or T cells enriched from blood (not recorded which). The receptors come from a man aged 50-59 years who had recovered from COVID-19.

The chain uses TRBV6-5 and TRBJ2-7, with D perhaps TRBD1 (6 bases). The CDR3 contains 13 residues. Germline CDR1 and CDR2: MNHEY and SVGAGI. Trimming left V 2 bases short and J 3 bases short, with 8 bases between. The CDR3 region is CASSYGDNYEQYF. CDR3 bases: TGTGCCAGCAGTTACGGGGACAACTACGAGCAGTACTTC.

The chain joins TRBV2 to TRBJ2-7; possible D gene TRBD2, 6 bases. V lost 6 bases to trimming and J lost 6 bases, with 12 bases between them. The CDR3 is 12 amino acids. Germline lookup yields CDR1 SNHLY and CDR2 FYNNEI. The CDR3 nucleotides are TGTGCCAGCAGGTCCGGGGGTTCCGAGCAGTACTTC. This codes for CASRSGGSEQYF.

The CDR3 region has the DNA TGTGCCAGTAGTATAAATGCGCGGGACCCTCAGCCCCAGCATTTT. Translating it yields CASSINARDPQPQHF. The V and J genes are TRBV19 and TRBJ1-5, with D maybe TRBD1 (5 bases). Germline-derived CDR1 and CDR2 are LNHDA and SQIVND (reference sequence). The CDR3 contains 15 residues. The germline V and J ends were trimmed by 2 bases and 6 bases, with 14 bases remaining between them.

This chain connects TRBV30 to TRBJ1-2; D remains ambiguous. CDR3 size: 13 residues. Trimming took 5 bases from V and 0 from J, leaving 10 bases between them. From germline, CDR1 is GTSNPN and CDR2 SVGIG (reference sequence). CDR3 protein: CAWRLSANYGYTF. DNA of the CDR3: TGTGCCTGGCGTCTGTCAGCTAACTATGGCTACACCTTC.

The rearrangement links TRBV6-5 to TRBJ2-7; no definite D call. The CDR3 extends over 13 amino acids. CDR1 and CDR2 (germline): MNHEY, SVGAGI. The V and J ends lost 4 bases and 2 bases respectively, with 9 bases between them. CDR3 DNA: TGTGCCAGCAGTTCCCCACATACCTACGAGCAGTACTTC. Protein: CASSSPHTYEQYF.

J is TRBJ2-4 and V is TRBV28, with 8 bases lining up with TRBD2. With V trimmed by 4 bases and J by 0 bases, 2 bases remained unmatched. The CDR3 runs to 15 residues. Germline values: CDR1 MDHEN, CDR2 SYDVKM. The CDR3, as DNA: TGTGCCAGCAGTTCCGGGGGGGTAGCCAAAAACATTCAGTACTTC. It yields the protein CASSSGGVAKNIQYF.

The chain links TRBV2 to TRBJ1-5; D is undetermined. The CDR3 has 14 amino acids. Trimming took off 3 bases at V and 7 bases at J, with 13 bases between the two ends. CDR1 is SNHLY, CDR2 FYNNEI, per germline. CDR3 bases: TGTGCCAGCAGTGAGAGGCTGCCTTCCCAGCCCCAGCATTTT. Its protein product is CASSERLPSQPQHF.

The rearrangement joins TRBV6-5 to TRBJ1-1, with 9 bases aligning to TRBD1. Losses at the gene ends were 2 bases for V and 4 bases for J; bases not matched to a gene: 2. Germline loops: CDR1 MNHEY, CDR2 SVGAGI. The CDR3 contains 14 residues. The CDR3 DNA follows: TGTGCCAGCAGTTACGACAGGGGGACCACTGAAGCTTTCTTT. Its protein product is CASSYDRGTTEAFF.

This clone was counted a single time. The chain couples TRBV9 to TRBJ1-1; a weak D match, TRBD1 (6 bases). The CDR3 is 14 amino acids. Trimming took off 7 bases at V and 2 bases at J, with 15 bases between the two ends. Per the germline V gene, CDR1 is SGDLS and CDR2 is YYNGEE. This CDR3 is CASGKRQANTEAFF. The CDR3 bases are TGTGCCAGCGGCAAAAGACAGGCCAACACTGAAGCTTTCTTT.

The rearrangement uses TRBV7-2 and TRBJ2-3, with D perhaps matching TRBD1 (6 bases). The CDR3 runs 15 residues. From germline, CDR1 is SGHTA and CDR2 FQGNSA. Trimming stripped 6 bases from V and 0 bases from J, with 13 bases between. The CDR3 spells CASSTGQTSTDTQYF. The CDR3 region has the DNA TGTGCCAGCAGTACGGGACAAACTAGCACAGATACGCAGTATTTT. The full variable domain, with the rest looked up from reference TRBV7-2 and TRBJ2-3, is GAGVSQSPSNKVTEKGKDVELRCDPISGHTALYWYRQSLGQGLEFLIYFQGNSAPDKSGLPSDRFSAERTGGSVSTLTIQRTQQEDSAVYLCASSTGQTSTDTQYFGPGTRLTVL.

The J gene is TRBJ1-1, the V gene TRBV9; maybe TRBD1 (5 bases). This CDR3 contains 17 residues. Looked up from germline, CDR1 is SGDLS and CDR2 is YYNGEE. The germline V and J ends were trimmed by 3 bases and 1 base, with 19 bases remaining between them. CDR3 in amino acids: CASSDGRGYTWNTEAFF. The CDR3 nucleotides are TGTGCCAGCAGCGATGGCCGGGGGTATACGTGGAACACTGAAGCTTTCTTT.

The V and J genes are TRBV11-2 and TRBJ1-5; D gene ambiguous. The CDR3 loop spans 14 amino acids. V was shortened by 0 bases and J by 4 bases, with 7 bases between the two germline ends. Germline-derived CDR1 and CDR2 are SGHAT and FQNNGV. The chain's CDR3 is CASSLEGQNQPQHF. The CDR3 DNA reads TGTGCCAGCAGCTTAGAGGGCCAAAATCAGCCCCAGCATTTT.

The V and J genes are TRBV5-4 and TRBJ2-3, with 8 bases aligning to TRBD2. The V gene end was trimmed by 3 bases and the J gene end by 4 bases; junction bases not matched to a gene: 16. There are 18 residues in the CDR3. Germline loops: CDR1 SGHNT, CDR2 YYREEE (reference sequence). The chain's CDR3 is CASSSRLARGLVADTQYF. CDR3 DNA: TGTGCCAGCAGCTCCCGACTAGCGCGGGGGTTGGTAGCAGATACGCAGTATTTT.

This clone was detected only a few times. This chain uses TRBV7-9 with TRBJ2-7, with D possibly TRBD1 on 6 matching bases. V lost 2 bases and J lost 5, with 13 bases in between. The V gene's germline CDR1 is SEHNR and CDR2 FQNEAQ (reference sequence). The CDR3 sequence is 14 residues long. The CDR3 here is CASSLRGQSNEQYF. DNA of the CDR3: TGTGCCAGCAGCTTAAGAGGACAGAGTAACGAGCAGTACTTC.

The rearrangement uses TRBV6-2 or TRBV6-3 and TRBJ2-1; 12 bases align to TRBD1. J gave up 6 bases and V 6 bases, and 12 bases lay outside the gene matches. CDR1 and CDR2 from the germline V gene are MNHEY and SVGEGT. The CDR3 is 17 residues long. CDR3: CASSGTGGLRGANEQFF. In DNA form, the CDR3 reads TGTGCCAGCAGCGGGACAGGGGGCCTCCGGGGGGCCAATGAGCAGTTCTTC.

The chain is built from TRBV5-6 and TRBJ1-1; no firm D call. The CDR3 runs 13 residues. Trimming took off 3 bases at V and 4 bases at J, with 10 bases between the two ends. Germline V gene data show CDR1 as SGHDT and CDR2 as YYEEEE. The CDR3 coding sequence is TGTGCCAGCAGCTCGTTGGAGGGCACTGAAGCTTTCTTT. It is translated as CASSSLEGTEAFF.

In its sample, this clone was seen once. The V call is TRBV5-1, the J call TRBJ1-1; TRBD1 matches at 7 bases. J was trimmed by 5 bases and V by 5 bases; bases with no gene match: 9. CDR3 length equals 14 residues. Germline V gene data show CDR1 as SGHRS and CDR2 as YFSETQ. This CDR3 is CASRVQGVETEAFF. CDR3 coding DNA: TGCGCCAGCAGGGTCCAGGGGGTTGAAACTGAAGCTTTCTTT.

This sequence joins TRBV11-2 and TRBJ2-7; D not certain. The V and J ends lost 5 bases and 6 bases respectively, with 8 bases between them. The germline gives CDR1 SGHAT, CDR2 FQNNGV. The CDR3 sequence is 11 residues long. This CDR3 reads CASSPGPEQYF. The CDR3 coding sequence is TGTGCCAGCAGCCCAGGCCCCGAGCAGTACTTC. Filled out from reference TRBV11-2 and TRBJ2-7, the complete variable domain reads EAGVAQSPRYKIIEKRQSVAFWCNPISGHATLYWYQQILGQGPKLLIQFQNNGVVDDSQLPKDRFSAERLKGVDSTLKIQPAKLEDSAVYLCASSPGPEQYFGPGTRLTVT.

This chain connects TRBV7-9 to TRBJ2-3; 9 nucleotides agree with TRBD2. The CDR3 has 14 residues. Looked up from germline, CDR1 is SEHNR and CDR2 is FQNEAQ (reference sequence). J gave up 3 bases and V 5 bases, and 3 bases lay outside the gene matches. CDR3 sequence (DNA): TGTGCCAGCAGCCAGGCGGGGGGGACAGATACGCAGTATTTT. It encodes CASSQAGGTDTQYF.

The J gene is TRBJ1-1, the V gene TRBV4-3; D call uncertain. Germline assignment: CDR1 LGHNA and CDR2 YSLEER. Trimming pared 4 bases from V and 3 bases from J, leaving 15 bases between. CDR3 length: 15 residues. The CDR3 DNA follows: TGCGCCAGCAGCCTCGCCGCCCGGGTGGACACTGAAGCTTTCTTT. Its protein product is CASSLAARVDTEAFF.

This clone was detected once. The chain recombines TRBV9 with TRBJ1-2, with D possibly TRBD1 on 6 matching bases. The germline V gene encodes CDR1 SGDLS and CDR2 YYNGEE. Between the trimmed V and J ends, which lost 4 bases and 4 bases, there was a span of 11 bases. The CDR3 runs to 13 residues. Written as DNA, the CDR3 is TGTGCCAGCAGCCCGACAGGATCCTATGGCTACACCTTC. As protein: CASSPTGSYGYTF.

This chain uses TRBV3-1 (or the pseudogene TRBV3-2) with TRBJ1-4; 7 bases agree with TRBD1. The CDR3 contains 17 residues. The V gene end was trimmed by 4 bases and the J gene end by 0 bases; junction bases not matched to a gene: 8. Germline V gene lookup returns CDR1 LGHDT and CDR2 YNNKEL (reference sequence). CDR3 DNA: TGTGCCAGCAGCCCGGGACAGCTATTTGCAACTAATGAAAAACTGTTTTTT. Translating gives CASSPGQLFATNEKLFF.

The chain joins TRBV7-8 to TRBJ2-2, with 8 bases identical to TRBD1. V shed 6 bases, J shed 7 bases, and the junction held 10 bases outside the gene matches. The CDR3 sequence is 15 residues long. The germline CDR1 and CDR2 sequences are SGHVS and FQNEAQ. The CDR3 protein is CASSPDRGLGGELFF. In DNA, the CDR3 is TGTGCCAGCAGTCCCGACAGGGGTCTTGGCGGGGAGCTGTTTTTT.

CDR3 amino acids: CASRQWGSGGDTQYF. The CDR3 DNA reads TGTGCCAGTAGGCAGTGGGGTAGCGGGGGGGATACGCAGTATTTT. The chain joins TRBV19 to TRBJ2-3, with 10 bases that match TRBD2. The V gene's germline CDR1 is LNHDA and CDR2 SQIVND (reference sequence). Trimming cost V 6 bases and J 6 bases; bases outside gene matches: 9. This CDR3 is built from 15 residues.

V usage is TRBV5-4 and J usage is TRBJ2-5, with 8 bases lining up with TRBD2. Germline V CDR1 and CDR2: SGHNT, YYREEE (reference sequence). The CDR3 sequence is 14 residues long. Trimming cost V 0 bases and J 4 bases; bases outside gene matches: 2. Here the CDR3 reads CASSLAGGAETQYF. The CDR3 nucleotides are TGTGCCAGCAGCTTGGCGGGGGGGGCAGAGACCCAGTACTTC.